Listed below are T cell receptor beta chains from one sample, sequenced in a study of neurological immune-mediated disorders. One entry per CDR3 protein results from TCRdb running MiXCR on the 5' RACE reads. In the table there are about 58,000 distinct CDR3 sequences, 3% to 4% of which are singletons. The specimen was PBMCs. The receptors derive from a woman aged 55-70 years with multiple sclerosis. Both conserved end residues are part of each CDR3. The order of the fields is CDR3 DNA, CDR3 protein, D gene, J gene, clone size, V gene, CDR3 length. A D gene is named only where the DNA matches it firmly. Clone size appears in some rows only: once, few, many, or a class for an expanded clone.

TGCAGTGCACCCCTCACTCAAGCTTTCTTT | CSAPLTQAFF | . | TRBJ1-1 | many | TRBV20-1 | 10
TGCGCCAGCAGCCAAGTGGTGGTGAGGTTCACTTACGAGCAGTACTTC | CASSQVVVRFTYEQYF | . | TRBJ2-7 | . | TRBV4-1 | 16
TGCAGCGTTGTCCTTCAGAACTATGGCTACACCTTC | CSVVLQNYGYTF | . | TRBJ1-2 | many | TRBV29-1 | 12
TGCGCCAGCAGCTTAATAGGGGGCATGAACACCGGGGAGCTGTTTTTT | CASSLIGGMNTGELFF | TRBD1 | TRBJ2-2 | many | TRBV5-1 | 16
TGCAGTGCTAGAGGGGGTTGGGATCAGCCCCAGCATTTT | CSARGGWDQPQHF | . | TRBJ1-5 | many | TRBV20-1 | 13
TGCGCCAGCAGCTTGTATTCTAATTCACCCCTCCACTTT | CASSLYSNSPLHF | . | TRBJ1-6 | many | TRBV5-1 | 13
TGCGCCAGCAGCCCCCGGCCGACGGGGGAGCTGTTTTTT | CASSPRPTGELFF | . | TRBJ2-2 | many | TRBV5-1 | 13
TGCAGTGCTCCACGCAGGGGTTTTTACGAGCAGTACTTC | CSAPRRGFYEQYF | . | TRBJ2-7 | many | TRBV20-1 | 13
TGCGCCAGCAGCCAAGAAACGACCCAGTACTTC | CASSQETTQYF | . | TRBJ2-5 | many | TRBV4-1 | 11
TGTGCCAGCAGCTTAAGTGGGACCGGTATTTGGCAGTACTTC | CASSLSGTGIWQYF | . | TRBJ2-7 | many | TRBV7-9 | 14
TGTGCCAGCAGCGGGCCTGGGGGGAACATTCAGTACTTC | CASSGPGGNIQYF | . | TRBJ2-4 | many | TRBV12-3/TRBV12-4 | 13
TGTGCCAGCTCACCCGCGATGATCTCTGGGGCCAACGTCCTGACTTTC | CASSPAMISGANVLTF | . | TRBJ2-6 | few | TRBV18 | 16
TGCAGCGTTGGTCCAGGGGCTCGTAGTTCGGGGCAGTACTTC | CSVGPGARSSGQYF | . | TRBJ2-7 | medium-sized | TRBV29-1 | 14
TGCGCCAGCAGCCAAGACGGGGTACTCCTAGCCAAAAACATTCAGTACTTC | CASSQDGVLLAKNIQYF | . | TRBJ2-4 | many | TRBV4-1 | 17